These 32 T cell receptor beta chains were all obtained from the same sample, sequenced in a study of cytomegalovirus exposure and HLA in healthy donors. PCR used 60 Vbeta primers and 13 Jbeta primers. TCRdb's copy holds only in-frame clones and misses some; the assay was immunoSEQ multiplex PCR. Of around 170,000 clones detected, roughly 70% appear once; the ten largest clones hold approximately 1.5%. Sequencing used PBMCs. The receptors shown here come from a girl under 18 in good health and CMV-seronegative.

This chain joins TRBV7-9 and TRBJ1-2, with a weak D call TRBD1 (5 bases). V gave up 1 base and J gave up 2 bases, with 8 bases separating them. Germline V gives CDR1 SEHNR, CDR2 FQNEAQ (reference sequence). This CDR3 comprises 14 residues. In DNA form, the CDR3 reads TGTGCCAGCAGCTTAGGGGGGGAGAACTATGGCTACACCTTC. Its protein product is CASSLGGENYGYTF.

The rearrangement joins TRBV7-2 to TRBJ2-5, with D unresolved. CDR1 and CDR2 from the germline V gene are SGHTA and FQGNSA. The length of the CDR3 is 13 residues. Trimming left V 5 bases short and J 5 bases short, with 12 bases between. The DNA for the CDR3 is TGTGCCAGCAGCCCTAGGCGGTTGGAGACCCAGTACTTC. Its translation: CASSPRRLETQYF.

This clone has just a few counts. J is TRBJ1-1 and V is TRBV2; no reliable D call. V gave up 2 bases and J gave up 7 bases, with 5 bases separating them. Germline values: CDR1 SNHLY, CDR2 FYNNEI. CDR3 length equals 11 residues. CDR3 loop: CASSERSEAFF. The CDR3 region has the DNA TGTGCCAGCAGTGAAAGGAGTGAAGCTTTCTTT. Using reference TRBV2 and TRBJ1-1 for the parts outside the CDR3, the full variable domain is EPEVTQTPSHQVTQMGQEVILRCVPISNHLYFYWYRQILGQKVEFLVSFYNNEISEKSEIFDDQFSVERPDGSNFTLKIRSTKLEDSAMYFCASSERSEAFFGQGTRLTVV.

This chain uses TRBV5-5 with TRBJ1-1; D not certain. Germline V gene data show CDR1 as SGHKS and CDR2 as YYEKEE (reference sequence). V was cut by 1 base and J by 0 bases, with 7 bases left in between. The CDR3 sequence is 14 residues long. CDR3 in amino acids: CASSLKTMNTEAFF. The CDR3 nucleotides are TGTGCCAGCAGCTTGAAGACTATGAACACTGAAGCTTTCTTT.

This clone was seen a few times. The rearrangement joins TRBV19 to TRBJ2-7; TRBD2 matches 7 bases. Germline-derived CDR1 and CDR2 are LNHDA and SQIVND (reference sequence). CDR3 length: 11 residues. Losses at the gene ends were 8 bases for V and 5 bases for J; bases not matched to a gene: 3. In nucleotides, the CDR3 is TGTGCCAGTGGGGGGAGGGACGAGCAGTACTTC. Its protein is CASGGRDEQYF.

This chain joins TRBV7-2 and TRBJ1-4, with 7 bases identical to TRBD1. The CDR3 has 14 amino acids. Trimming cost V 5 bases and J 5 bases; bases outside gene matches: 5. Germline assignment: CDR1 SGHTA and CDR2 FQGNSA. The CDR3 DNA is TGTGCCAGCAGCCCTACAGGGGTGAATGAAAAACTGTTTTTT. Protein sequence: CASSPTGVNEKLFF.

The genes are TRBV5-1 and TRBJ2-1; D ambiguous. The V end was cut by 3 bases, the J end by 0 bases, with 7 bases between. The CDR3 is 14 amino acids. Germline lookup yields CDR1 SGHRS and CDR2 YFSETQ. The CDR3 here is CASSSDISYNEQFF. CDR3 DNA: TGCGCCAGCAGCTCTGACATCTCCTACAATGAGCAGTTCTTC.

The gene calls are TRBV25-1 and TRBJ1-2; 7 bases fit TRBD1. The CDR3 contains 11 residues. CDR1 MGHDK and CDR2 SYGVNS come from the germline V gene. Trimming at V came to 6 bases and at J to 8 bases, leaving 3 bases not matched to a gene. CDR3 amino acids: CASRDRKGYTF. For the CDR3, the DNA is TGTGCCAGCAGGGACAGGAAGGGCTACACCTTC.

The chain couples TRBV18 to TRBJ2-1; TRBD1 agrees at 10 bases. Germline V CDR1 and CDR2: KGHSH, LQKENI. The CDR3 loop spans 16 amino acids. Unmatched junction bases numbered 8, after V lost 3 bases and J lost 6 bases. CDR3 bases: TGTGCCAGCTCACCTAGGGGACAGGGGAGAGTCAATGAGCAGTTCTTC. This gives the protein CASSPRGQGRVNEQFF. Together with reference TRBV18 and TRBJ2-1, the CDR3 gives the full variable domain: NAGVMQNPRHLVRRRGQEARLRCSPMKGHSHVYWYRQLPEEGLKFMVYLQKENIIDESGMPKERFSAEFPKEGPSILRIQQVVRGDSAAYFCASSPRGQGRVNEQFFGPGTRLTVL.

The chain uses TRBV2 and TRBJ1-1, with a weak D call TRBD1 (5 bases). The CDR3 runs 10 residues. V gave up 8 bases and J gave up 9 bases, with 10 bases separating them. Germline values: CDR1 SNHLY, CDR2 FYNNEI. The DNA of the CDR3 is TGTGCCAGCCCAGGGACTCAAGCTTTCTTT. This gives the protein CASPGTQAFF.

The chain joins TRBV28 to TRBJ1-3; perhaps TRBD1 as D (5 bases). The length of the CDR3 is 16 residues. Germline loops: CDR1 MDHEN, CDR2 SYDVKM. Trimming shortened V by 8 bases and J by 1 base, and 18 bases separated the two germline ends. This CDR3 is CASGPQEGSSGNTIYF. Written as DNA, the CDR3 is TGTGCCAGCGGGCCACAGGAGGGCAGTTCTGGAAACACCATATATTTT.

The chain is built from TRBV5-1 and TRBJ2-5, with a possible D match to TRBD1 (6 bases). CDR3 size: 13 residues. Per the germline V gene, CDR1 is SGHRS and CDR2 is YFSETQ. Between the trimmed V and J ends, which lost 1 base and 5 bases, there was a span of 9 bases. CDR3 sequence reads: CASSLTGMETQYF. The CDR3, as DNA: TGCGCCAGCAGCTTGACAGGGATGGAGACCCAGTACTTC.

The chain couples TRBV18 to TRBJ1-2, with 8 bases lining up with TRBD1. Germline loops: CDR1 KGHSH, CDR2 LQKENI. Trimming took 11 bases from V and 1 from J; bases not matched to a gene: 15. The length of the CDR3 is 16 residues. CDR3 loop: CAASTDRGGSNYGYTF. CDR3 coding DNA: TGTGCCGCGTCAACCGACAGGGGTGGGAGTAACTATGGCTACACCTTC.

The V call is TRBV2, the J call TRBJ2-7, with 11 bases matching TRBD1. This CDR3 contains 15 residues. Germline V gene sequence: CDR1 SNHLY, CDR2 FYNNEI. The V segment lost 6 bases and the J segment 1 base; nucleotides outside the gene matches: 5. The chain's CDR3 is CASRVGQGASYEQYF. The CDR3 nucleotides are TGTGCCAGCAGGGTTGGACAGGGGGCTTCCTACGAGCAGTACTTC.

V gene TRBV19 combines with J gene TRBJ2-7, with 7 positions matching TRBD1. Looked up from germline, CDR1 is LNHDA and CDR2 is SQIVND (reference sequence). The CDR3 runs to 15 residues. V shed 4 bases, J shed 6 bases, and the junction held 12 bases outside the gene matches. CDR3: CASSSTGTAIFEQYF. CDR3 sequence (DNA): TGTGCCAGTAGTAGCACCGGGACAGCGATCTTCGAGCAGTACTTC.

This chain connects TRBV6-5 to TRBJ2-3; 11 bases align to TRBD1. The CDR3 contains 12 residues. The junction had 1 base not matched to a gene; V was cut back by 6 bases and J by 8 bases. Germline V gene sequence: CDR1 MNHEY, CDR2 SVGAGI. The CDR3 sequence is CASSGTGGTQYF. The CDR3 coding sequence is TGTGCCAGCAGCGGGACAGGGGGTACGCAGTATTTT.

The sample holds one count of this clone. The V call is TRBV9, the J call TRBJ2-3, with TRBD2 matching over 12 bases. J gave up 4 bases and V 4 bases, and 7 bases lay outside the gene matches. This CDR3 has 16 residues. The germline V gene has CDR1 SGDLS and CDR2 YYNGEE. CDR3 loop: CASSRLAGEGADTQYF. The CDR3 DNA is TGTGCCAGCAGCCGACTAGCGGGGGAGGGGGCAGATACGCAGTATTTT.

V gene TRBV20-1 combines with J gene TRBJ1-1; D gene ambiguous. The CDR3 covers 11 residues. The V and J ends lost 3 bases and 6 bases respectively, with 8 bases between them. Germline V CDR1 and CDR2: DFQATT, SNEGSKA (reference sequence). DNA for the CDR3: TGCAGTGCTAGGAGTGAGGCTGAAGCTTTCTTT. Residues: CSARSEAEAFF.

The chain links TRBV9 to TRBJ2-1; D remains ambiguous. The germline V gene encodes CDR1 SGDLS and CDR2 YYNGEE. With 4 bases removed from V and 0 bases from J, the gap between germline ends came to 8 bases. The CDR3 runs to 14 residues. The CDR3 DNA follows: TGTGCCAGCAGCCCATTTAGCTCCTACAATGAGCAGTTCTTC. Translation gives CASSPFSSYNEQFF.

This clone was counted a few times. This chain connects TRBV10-2 to TRBJ1-1, with D uncertain. CDR3 length: 15 residues. Germline V lookup: CDR1 WSHSY, CDR2 SAAADI. V dropped 9 bases and J dropped 1 base, with 18 bases sitting between them. The CDR3 spells CASMGALGANTEAFF. As DNA, the CDR3 is TGCGCCAGTATGGGAGCCTTGGGCGCGAACACTGAAGCTTTCTTT.

The rearrangement uses TRBV6-5 and TRBJ1-5, with D perhaps matching TRBD1 (6 bases). The length of the CDR3 is 16 residues. Trimming shortened V by 0 bases and J by 7 bases, and 16 bases separated the two germline ends. Germline values: CDR1 MNHEY, CDR2 SVGAGI. The CDR3 DNA follows: TGTGCCAGCAGTTACTCGTTTCAGGGGTCTGGACAGCCCCAGCATTTT. Translated: CASSYSFQGSGQPQHF.

V gene TRBV18 combines with J gene TRBJ2-1; D possibly corresponds to TRBD1 (6 bases). The germline V gene encodes CDR1 KGHSH and CDR2 LQKENI. The CDR3 length is 18 residues. The V and J ends lost 3 bases and 6 bases respectively, with 24 bases between them. The CDR3 is CASSPPKTGNGTTNEQFF. The CDR3 nucleotides read TGTGCCAGCTCACCCCCAAAGACAGGTAATGGAACCACCAATGAGCAGTTCTTC.

This clone was detected only a few times. The CDR3 bases are TGTGCCAGCAGTGGATTGGGACAAGTCTACGAGCAGTACTTC. Amino acids: CASSGLGQVYEQYF. V gene TRBV6-1 combines with J gene TRBJ2-7; TRBD1 is a possible D gene (6 bases). The germline V and J ends were trimmed by 4 bases and 3 bases, with 13 bases remaining between them. The CDR3 consists of 14 residues. CDR1 is MNHNS and CDR2 is SASEGT in the germline V gene.

This clone was detected only a few times. The CDR3 loop is CASSVRGDRGAYEQYF. CDR3 sequence (DNA): TGTGCCAGCAGCGTCCGGGGGGATCGGGGGGCCTACGAGCAGTACTTC. The rearrangement joins TRBV9 to TRBJ2-7; 7 bases fit TRBD2. The germline V gene encodes CDR1 SGDLS and CDR2 YYNGEE. J lost 2 bases, V lost 2 bases, and 10 bases had no gene match. There are 16 residues in the CDR3. The full variable domain, its missing parts supplied by reference TRBV9 and TRBJ2-7, is DSGVTQTPKHLITATGQRVTLRCSPRSGDLSVYWYQQSLDQGLQFLIQYYNGEERAKGNILERFSAQQFPDLHSELNLSSLELGDSALYFCASSVRGDRGAYEQYFGPGTRLTVT.

The rearrangement uses TRBV2 and TRBJ2-3, with TRBD2 matching 10 bases. The CDR3 loop spans 16 amino acids. With V trimmed by 6 bases and J by 3 bases, 9 bases remained unmatched. Germline assignment: CDR1 SNHLY and CDR2 FYNNEI. In DNA form, the CDR3 reads TGTGCCAGCAGGGACCCACTAGCGGGGAGGACAGATACGCAGTATTTT. Translating it yields CASRDPLAGRTDTQYF. Based on the CDR3 plus reference TRBV2 and TRBJ2-3, the full variable domain is EPEVTQTPSHQVTQMGQEVILRCVPISNHLYFYWYRQILGQKVEFLVSFYNNEISEKSEIFDDQFSVERPDGSNFTLKIRSTKLEDSAMYFCASRDPLAGRTDTQYFGPGTRLTVL.

The chain recombines TRBV9 with TRBJ2-2; D not resolved. The CDR3 runs to 15 residues. Trimming stripped 3 bases from V and 2 bases from J, with 11 bases between. CDR1 and CDR2 from the germline V gene are SGDLS and YYNGEE. The CDR3 coding sequence is TGTGCCAGCAGCGCCTACAAGACTAACACCGGGGAGCTGTTTTTT. As protein: CASSAYKTNTGELFF.

Details on this clone: Other DNA variants within this sample encode the same CDR3. The chain couples TRBV7-9 to TRBJ1-2, with 7 positions matching TRBD1. This CDR3 contains 13 residues. J gave up 4 bases and V 1 base, and 0 bases lay outside the gene matches. Germline V gene sequence: CDR1 SEHNR, CDR2 FQNEAQ (reference sequence). The CDR3 sequence: CASSLGQGYGYTF. The CDR3 DNA reads as TGTGCCAGCAGCTTAGGACAGGGCTATGGCTACACCTTC.

The chain recombines TRBV4-1 with TRBJ1-5; 7 bases are shared with TRBD1. The germline gives CDR1 MGHRA, CDR2 YSYEKL. This CDR3 contains 16 residues. The J segment lost 4 bases and the V segment lost 4 bases, leaving 10 bases of the junction unmatched. In DNA form, the CDR3 reads TGCGCCAGCAGCCCATACAGGGGTCAGATAAATCAGCCCCAGCATTTT. Protein: CASSPYRGQINQPQHF.

This sequence joins TRBV19 and TRBJ2-2; 9 bases are shared with TRBD1. The germline CDR1 and CDR2 sequences are LNHDA and SQIVND (reference sequence). The CDR3 sequence is 15 residues long. Trimming at V came to 8 bases and at J to 4 bases, leaving 8 bases not matched to a gene. The CDR3 region is CASLTGTGSTGELFF. Written as DNA, the CDR3 is TGTGCCAGTTTAACCGGGACAGGGAGCACCGGGGAGCTGTTTTTT.

This clone was counted only a few times. The chain uses TRBV11-2 and TRBJ1-1; TRBD1 might be the D (6 bases). CDR3 length: 15 residues. In germline, CDR1 is SGHAT, CDR2 FQNNGV. V gave up 1 base and J gave up 0 bases, with 9 bases separating them. The DNA for the CDR3 is TGTGCCAGCAGCTTAGGGGGGCAGATGAACACTGAAGCTTTCTTT. Protein product: CASSLGGQMNTEAFF.

This clone was counted once. At one end the junction does not follow the germline gene, possibly because of a read error. The rearrangement links TRBV5-6 to TRBJ2-2; possible D gene TRBD2, 5 bases. The CDR3 consists of 13 residues. Looked up from germline, CDR1 is SGHDT and CDR2 is YYEEEE. The CDR3 protein is CASSLLEGRGAVF. DNA for the CDR3: TGTGCCAGCAGCTTGTTAGAAGGCCGGGGAGCTGTTTTT.

The chain joins TRBV4-2 to TRBJ2-5, with 9 bases identical to TRBD2. Trimming at V came to 5 bases and at J to 5 bases, leaving 12 bases not matched to a gene. The CDR3 runs 16 residues. Germline-derived CDR1 and CDR2 are LGHNA and YNFKEQ. In DNA form, the CDR3 reads TGTGCCAGCAGCATTTATTTAGCGGGGGTACGGGAGACCCAGTACTTC. It encodes CASSIYLAGVRETQYF.